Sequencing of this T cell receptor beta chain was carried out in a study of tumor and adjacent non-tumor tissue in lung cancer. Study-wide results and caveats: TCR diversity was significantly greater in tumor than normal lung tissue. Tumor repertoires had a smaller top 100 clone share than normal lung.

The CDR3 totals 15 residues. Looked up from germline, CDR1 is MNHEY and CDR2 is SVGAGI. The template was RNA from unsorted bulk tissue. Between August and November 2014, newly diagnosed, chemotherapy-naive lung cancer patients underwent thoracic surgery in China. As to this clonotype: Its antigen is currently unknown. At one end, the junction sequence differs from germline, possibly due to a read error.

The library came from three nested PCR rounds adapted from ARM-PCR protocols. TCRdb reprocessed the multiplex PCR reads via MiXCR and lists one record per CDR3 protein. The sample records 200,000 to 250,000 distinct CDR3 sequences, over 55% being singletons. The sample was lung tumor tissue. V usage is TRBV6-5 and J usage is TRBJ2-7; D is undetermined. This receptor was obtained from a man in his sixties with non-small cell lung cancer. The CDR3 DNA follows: TGTGCCAGCGGCAATGGCGGAGTCACTTGCTACGTGCAGTACTTC. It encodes CASGNGGVTCYVQYF.